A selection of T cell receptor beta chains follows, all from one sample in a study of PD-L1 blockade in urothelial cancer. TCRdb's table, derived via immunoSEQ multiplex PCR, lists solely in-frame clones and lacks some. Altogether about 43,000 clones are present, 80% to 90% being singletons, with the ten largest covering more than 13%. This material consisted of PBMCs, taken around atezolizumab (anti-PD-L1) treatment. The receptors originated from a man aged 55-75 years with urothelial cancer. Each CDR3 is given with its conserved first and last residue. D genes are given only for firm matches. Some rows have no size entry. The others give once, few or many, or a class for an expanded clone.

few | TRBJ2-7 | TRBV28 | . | TGTGCCAGCAGTCCCAGTGAATACGAGCAGTACTTC | CASSPSEYEQYF
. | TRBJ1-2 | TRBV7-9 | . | TGTGCCAGCAGCTTCATGGGCAGCTCCTATGGCTACACCTTC | CASSFMGSSYGYTF
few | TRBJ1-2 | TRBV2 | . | TGTGCCAGCAATCCGACAGGCCGCTATGGCTACACCTTC | CASNPTGRYGYTF
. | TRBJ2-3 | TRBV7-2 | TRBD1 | TGTGCCAGCAGCCCATGGGTGGGGACAGGCACAGATACGCAGTATTTT | CASSPWVGTGTDTQYF
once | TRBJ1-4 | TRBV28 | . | TGTGCCAGCGTCCCGGCGGGGGTAACTGAAAAACTGTTTTTT | CASVPAGVTEKLFF
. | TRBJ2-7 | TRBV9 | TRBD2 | TGTGCCAGCAGCCGAGGAACGGGGGGGCCGAGCTCCTACGAGCAGTACTTC | CASSRGTGGPSSYEQYF
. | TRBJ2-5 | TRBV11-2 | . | TGTGCCAGCAGCAGAAGTTTGACTAGCCAAGAGACCCAGTACTTC | CASSRSLTSQETQYF
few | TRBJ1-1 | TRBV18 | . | TGTGCCAGCTCAACAGATTTGAACACTGAAGCTTTCTTT | CASSTDLNTEAFF
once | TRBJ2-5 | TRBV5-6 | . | TGTGCCAGCAGCTTGGTTACGGGAGAGCAAGAGACCCAGTACTTC | CASSLVTGEQETQYF
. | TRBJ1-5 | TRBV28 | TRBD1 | TGTGCCAGCAGTTTAGGGACAGGGGGCAATCAGCCCCAGCATTTT | CASSLGTGGNQPQHF